This TCR beta chain was recorded in a study of T-cell memory formation after mild COVID-19. Across the whole study: TCR clusters showed largely donor specificity.

The ends were cut back, 1 base at V and 4 bases at J, with 13 bases in the middle. This CDR3 contains 14 residues. The germline gives CDR1 DFQATT, CDR2 SNEGSKA (reference sequence). This clonotype occurred a few times. Its antigen remains unknown. Whole-study results and caveats: Day 15 to 85 contractors were CD4/CD8 balanced; later expanders leaned CD4+. That cross-reactive memory joined was suggested by some responding clones appearing in pre-infection memory.

From 5'RACE with constant-segment primers came TCR alpha and TCR beta cDNA libraries that carried sample barcodes and UMIs. TCRdb re-called the 5' RACE reads through MiXCR, storing one row per CDR3 protein. The sample lists roughly 250,000 distinct CDR3 sequences, approximately 15% seen once, with roughly a fifth in the top ten. The source material was PBMCs or a T cell subset sorted from them (not recorded which). This TCR came from a man aged 18 to 30 who had mild COVID-19 (a few samples of this study predate the infection). Cell type and time point are not known. The V gene is TRBV20-1, the J gene TRBJ1-1; tentatively, D is TRBD1 (5 bases). The chain's CDR3 is CSARGVQEVTEAFF. The DNA for the CDR3 is TGCAGTGCTAGAGGAGTACAGGAAGTCACTGAAGCTTTCTTT.